This T cell receptor (beta chain) derives from a study of cytomegalovirus exposure and HLA in healthy donors (TCRdb year 2017). Background on the whole study: An earlier analysis of about 560 of the donors reported about 280 Gb of sequence data and 90 million to 120 million unique TCR beta sequences obtained from about 180 million T cells. A later analysis re-examined previously published TCR beta repertoires from several hundred donors and added high-resolution HLA genotyping to investigate patterns of TCR occurrence. All discovery cohort repertoires had been generated on a single sequencing platform. Because of strong linkage in the cohort, five DR-DQ haplotypes were treated as single units for association and clustering. The T cell repertoires of roughly 660 subjects were profiled by immunosequencing and related to cytomegalovirus serostatus. Alongside the repertoire data, information on donor age, sex, ethnicity and CMV serostatus was compiled. A separate validation cohort of more than 100 different subjects was used in addition to the approximately 670-subject first cohort. An earlier analysis of 450 to 750 of the donors used high-throughput TCR beta sequencing to judge whether each TCR beta V gene segment behaved as functional or pseudogenic. Class I and class II HLA loci were covered by the typing at four-digit resolution. The study aimed to test whether signatures of past pathogen exposure could be identified by cataloging public T cell receptors. To predict cytomegalovirus infection status, the study brought together high-throughput TCR immunosequencing, statistical association of individual TCRs with disease status, and machine learning. Among around 400 genotyped donors of the cohort, an average of approximately 240,000 unique TCR beta nucleotide sequences was sequenced per donor, of which about 19% were non-productive. In the later analysis, no new phenotypic data were used to find candidate immune exposures; instead, reliance was placed on TCR beta sequences and their occurrence across donors. A later genetic analysis used genome-wide SNP genotypes for about 55% of the 666 donors, treating that subset as a discovery cohort. Among the roughly 410 genotyped donors, about 85% belonged to the genetic ancestry cluster associated with self-reported Caucasian donors. About 280 gigabases of sequencing data and approximately 85 million unique TCR sequences were included in an early release covering about 700 HLA-typed donors. The number of typed donors differed by locus: about 629-630 for A, B, C, DRB1 and DQB1; approximately 520 for DQA1; 606 for DPA1; and roughly 490 for DPB1. What the study reported, not specific to this receptor: Roughly uniform sequencing depth across donors was assumed in presence/absence analyses, although this assumption may not hold. Some IMGT-functional V segments, including TRBV6-2 and TRBV6-3, could not be told apart with the 87-base-pair reads, so those segments were excluded. According to a later genetic analysis, donors in an Asian-associated ancestry cluster had fewer N-insertions in productive TCRs than the approximately 650-donor mean. A later analysis found that HLA-associated TCR beta chains were more clonally expanded and had lower generation probabilities than equally common non-associated chains. The classifier was reported to diagnose cytomegalovirus status with high specificity and sensitivity in both the original and validation cohorts. A later analysis found that TCR association rates varied across HLA loci, with DRB1 alleles showing the most associated TCRs and HLA-C alleles the fewest. Correlated functional status among segregating V segments might be attributable to linkage disequilibrium, but an unknown experimental factor could not be ruled out. Because some donors lacked HLA typing at each locus, the association tests relied only on the typed subset. According to the authors, the approach could potentially be generalized to other disease states and immunological phenotypes. A total of about 180 TCR beta chains were listed by the study as associated with cytomegalovirus. Several of the top co-occurrence clusters appeared to be linked to parvovirus B19, influenza, CMV and Epstein-Barr virus, according to a later analysis. Immune exposure information for the cohort was limited to CMV serostatus. A few of the identified cytomegalovirus-associated TCR beta chains were confirmed in vitro to be specific for cytomegalovirus antigens. A later analysis found that most CMV-associated TCR beta chains appeared HLA-restricted, with HLA associations seemingly driven largely by CMV exposure. Most TCR sequences were seen in very few donors, while some public TCRs were found in many individuals. A later analysis associated 16,951 TCR beta sequences with specific HLA alleles at a false discovery rate of 0.05. The cohort was sequenced for TCR beta chains only, and without alpha or paired-chain data the features that could be detected were limited. A cluster of highly shared sequence variants was judged likely to represent a technical artifact of the sequencing pipeline. Broadly in line with IMGT annotations, most TCR beta V segments showed up in productive rearrangements about 90% or about 30% of the time in an earlier analysis of roughly 590 of the donors. Because counts were too low, roughly 17 rarely observed V segments, including chromosome 9 orphons, were left out of the earlier analysis of a few hundred of the donors. A later genetic analysis associated a missense DCLRE1C variant with V-gene and J-gene trimming of TCR beta chains, and an independent cohort replicated the association. A further reported finding was that TCR beta sequences accurately predicted the HLA-A and HLA-B alleles for most subjects in the first cohort. When HLA alleles, especially DR and DQ, strongly co-occurred, attributing TCR associations to individual alleles was difficult.

With respect to this clone: What this receptor recognizes is not known. No base quality information exists; no much larger clone differs at one position.

The library was built by means of the immunoSEQ multiplex PCR assay. For the multiplex PCR, a mixture combining 60 forward primers for TCR Vbeta segments and 13 reverse primers for TCR Jbeta segments was used. The CDR3 region of rearranged TCR beta genes was amplified from genomic DNA by a multiplex PCR assay. Amplified TCR beta libraries were sequenced as 87-base-pair reads on the Illumina HiSeq System. On the study's bioinformatics: In a later analysis, 80 million or so unique TCR beta chains were counted across the 666 repertoires, and approximately 11 million of these chains were shared by at least two donors. Raw reads were error-corrected and collapsed into unique sequences with a nearest-neighbor algorithm that merged closely related sequences to remove PCR and sequencing errors. Alignment of CDR3 sequences to IMGT reference sequences was used to assign V, D and J gene segments. For a sequence to be retained, a match of at least six nucleotides was required to both a V gene segment and a J gene segment. Rearrangements were called productive when the CDR3 lacked stop codons and stayed in frame with V and J; all others were non-productive. Following IMGT convention, CDR3 was defined as the stretch from the second conserved V-encoded cysteine up to the conserved J-encoded phenylalanine. The earlier analysis of 587 of the donors excluded sequences that lacked an unambiguous match to a single V gene segment. In an earlier analysis of some 590 of the donors, a V segment was called functional when productive rearrangements were above 56.7%, and segregating when the standard deviation between donors exceeded 5%. A statistical classification framework was built for diagnosing cytomegalovirus status from the catalog of TCR beta chain sequences. In a later analysis, V and J genes were assigned by comparing TCR nucleotide sequences against IMGT/GENE-DB human TR gene sequences. The TCRdist pipeline was used in a later analysis to assign CDR3 sequences and most-parsimonious VDJ recombination scenarios. A later analysis defined each TCR beta chain by its CDR3 amino acid sequence plus V-gene family, and excluded reads lacking a unique V-gene family. To address suspected cross-contamination and a sequencing artifact, a later analysis removed over 500 highly shared, low-generation-probability nucleotide sequences. For each public chain, a later analysis derived a clonal expansion index from normalized ranks of inferred template counts within each repertoire. Generation probabilities in a later analysis came from a VDJ recombination model fitted to out-of-frame rearrangements, and those results were checked against IGoR. In a later analysis, TCR-TCR, TCR-HLA and TCR-CMV co-occurrence was scored with hypergeometric tests, and a repertoire-size bias correction was applied to TCR pairs. To estimate false discovery rates, a later analysis permuted the HLA or CMV assignments 20 times. A later analysis grouped co-occurring TCRs with DBSCAN, adding TCRdist sequence similarity when clustering within HLA-allele-positive subsets. Co-occurrence clustering excluded repertoires with fewer than 30,000 or more than 120,000 public chains, plus five with anomalous nucleotide sharing. TCRdb mirrors the immuneACCESS table, restricted to in-frame sequences. Some clones are absent from its copies; in checked studies, under half trace to an unresolved V gene, and the reason for the others is unknown. Clone size and the V and J calls come from that table; the DNA yielded D and trimming. Counted in this sample were over 110,000 clones; under 90% of them appeared once. Clones ranked in the top ten supply about 2.3% of the sample.

The cohort consisted of more than 650 healthy bone marrow donors. At the time of sampling, all cohort members were nominally healthy, though unrecorded immune exposures were likely present. The donor was CMV seronegative and was included in the group of 352 seronegative cohort members. A peripheral blood sample was collected from each donor, and TCR beta sequencing was performed on peripheral blood mononuclear cells. The Qiagen DNeasy Blood Extraction Kit was used to extract genomic DNA from the blood cell samples. Including cysteine and phenylalanine, the CDR3 has 15 amino acids. Only the CDR3 portion is preserved as DNA: 45 bases, with reading frame beginning at the first base. The junction shows trimming of 2 bases on V and 3 bases on J, and the gene matches do not reach 8 bases of it. The germline V gene yields SQVTM for CDR1 and ANQGSEA for CDR2.

This chain joins TRBV29-1 to TRBJ2-5, with 8 middle bases fitting TRBD1. Sequenced: PBMCs. This TCR came from a male donor in good health and CMV-seronegative. The nucleotides read TGCAGCGTTGAACCCCAGGGGGCGTTGGAAGAGACCCAGTACTTC. It is translated as CSVEPQGALEETQYF.